This is a list of T cell receptor beta chains from one sample in a study of shared clonotypes between healthy human individuals. Sequencing was performed with immunoSEQ multiplex PCR; in TCRdb, only in-frame clones are kept and a portion is missing. The sample contains about 320,000 clones, roughly 87% of which appear only once. The sample comprised memory CD8+ T cells sorted from blood. These receptors came from a man aged 18 to 29 in good health. Both conserved end residues are part of each CDR3. D genes are given only for firm matches. Not all rows give a size; the values are once, few, many and, for expanded clones, a class.

>-|TRBJ1-2|TRBV5-6|-
CASSGATGLTYGYTF
TGTGCCAGCAGCGGGGCGACAGGCTTGACCTATGGCTACACCTTC
>-|TRBJ1-2|TRBV7-8|-
CASSYKPLRGAYGYTF
TGTGCCAGCAGCTACAAACCACTACGGGGGGCCTATGGCTACACCTTC
>TRBD2|TRBJ2-1|TRBV6-6|many
CASSYLRTSGGIQFF
TGTGCCAGCAGTTACTTGAGGACTAGCGGGGGTATTCAGTTCTTC
>TRBD1|TRBJ1-2|TRBV18|-
CASSGIGQGFESGGYTF
TGTGCCAGCTCCGGAATCGGACAGGGTTTTGAAAGTGGTGGCTACACCTTC
>-|TRBJ1-1|TRBV27|-
CASSTQGTEAFF
TGTGCCAGCAGTACTCAAGGCACTGAAGCTTTCTTT
>TRBD2|TRBJ2-1|TRBV10-3|once
CAISEFGLAETYNEQFF
TGTGCCATCAGTGAGTTCGGACTAGCGGAGACCTACAATGAGCAGTTCTTC
>TRBD1|TRBJ2-5|TRBV7-8|once
CASSSDRGHSETQYF
TGTGCCAGCAGTTCCGACAGGGGGCACTCGGAGACCCAGTACTTC
>-|TRBJ1-1|TRBV11-2|-
CASSLGQAFF
TGTGCCAGCAGCTTAGGACAAGCTTTCTTT
>TRBD1|TRBJ1-2|TRBV20-1|once
CSATGQAGTF
TGCAGTGCCACTGGACAGGCTGGCACCTTC
>-|TRBJ2-7|TRBV27|-
CASSLGGAYWYEQYF
TGTGCCAGCAGTTTGGGGGGGGCCTATTGGTACGAGCAGTACTTC
>-|TRBJ1-3|TRBV25-1|-
CASRSGNTIYF
TGTGCCAGTCGATCTGGAAACACCATATATTTT
>TRBD1|TRBJ2-5|TRBV5-4|-
CASSPGTGKQETQYF
TGTGCCAGCAGCCCCGGGACAGGGAAACAAGAGACCCAGTACTTC
>TRBD2|TRBJ2-3|TRBV6-4|-
CASSDSLAGEPRCTDTQYF
TGTGCCAGCAGTGACTCGTTAGCGGGAGAACCCCGCTGCACAGATACGCAGTATTTT
>TRBD1|TRBJ1-6|TRBV27|-
CASSVDRGGNSPLHF
TGTGCCAGCAGTGTGGACAGGGGCGGTAATTCACCCCTCCACTTT
>TRBD1|TRBJ2-7|TRBV6-1|-
CASRATGTVYEQYF
TGTGCCAGCAGAGCTACCGGGACAGTTTACGAGCAGTACTTC
>TRBD1|TRBJ2-2|TRBV4-1|-
CASSRIQGHTGELFF
TGCGCCAGCAGCCGTATACAGGGGCACACCGGGGAGCTGTTTTTT
>TRBD2|TRBJ2-3|TRBV4-2|-
CASSQERLAGGTDTQYF
TGTGCCAGCAGCCAAGAACGGCTAGCGGGGGGCACAGATACGCAGTATTTT
>-|TRBJ2-7|TRBV9|-
CASSSTGEYSYEQYF
TGTGCCAGCAGCTCAACCGGGGAGTACTCCTACGAGCAGTACTTC
>-|TRBJ2-1|TRBV7-7|-
CASSLAGPLDNEQFF
TGTGCTAGCAGCTTGGCGGGGCCCCTTGACAATGAGCAGTTCTTC
>TRBD1|TRBJ1-4|TRBV5-1|-
CASSLEGQLNEKLFF
TGCGCCAGCAGCTTGGAGGGACAGCTGAATGAAAAACTGTTTTTT
>-|TRBJ2-2|TRBV9|-
CASSYREYTGELFF
TGTGCCAGCAGCTACAGGGAGTACACCGGGGAGCTGTTTTTT
>-|TRBJ1-1|TRBV18|once
CASSPQGRYTEAFF
TGTGCCAGCTCACCACAAGGGCGATACACTGAAGCTTTCTTT
>-|TRBJ2-7|TRBV19|-
CASSIFAGQSYEQYF
TGTGCCAGTAGTATCTTTGCCGGCCAGTCCTACGAGCAGTACTTC
>-|TRBJ1-2|TRBV14|-
CASSQSPDSMVYGYTF
TGTGCCAGCAGCCAATCCCCGGACAGTATGGTGTATGGCTACACCTTC
>-|TRBJ2-1|TRBV4-2|-
CASSQDRNAYNEQFF
TGTGCCAGCAGCCAAGATAGGAATGCTTACAATGAGCAGTTCTTC
>TRBD1|TRBJ2-7|TRBV27|-
CASRPEGAGTGFLRQYF
TGTGCCAGCAGGCCCGAAGGAGCCGGGACAGGGTTTCTCCGGCAGTACTTC
>-|TRBJ1-4|TRBV7-8|few
CASSLTRGDAEKLFF
TGTGCCAGCAGCTTAACACGGGGGGACGCTGAAAAACTGTTTTTT
>-|TRBJ1-5|TRBV30|-
CAWGAENYSNQPQHF
TGTGCCTGGGGGGCAGAAAATTATAGCAATCAGCCCCAGCATTTT
>-|TRBJ1-4|TRBV30|once
CAWSTGQVNEKLFF
TGTGCCTGGAGTACGGGGCAGGTTAATGAAAAACTGTTTTTT
>-|TRBJ2-1|TRBV2|-
CASGTDHEQFF
TGTGCCAGCGGTACGGACCATGAGCAGTTCTTC
>-|TRBJ2-7|TRBV6-5|-
CASSFYLGTGCEQYF
TGTGCCAGCAGTTTTTATCTGGGTACAGGGTGCGAGCAGTACTTC
>TRBD2|TRBJ2-7|TRBV19|-
CASSIVGGSSYEQYF
TGTGCCAGTAGTATAGTAGGCGGGAGCTCCTACGAGCAGTACTTC
>-|TRBJ1-2|TRBV27|once
CASSSISGEIGYTF
TGTGCCAGCAGTTCCATATCAGGGGAGATTGGCTACACCTTC
>-|TRBJ1-4|TRBV13|-
CASSLGQGSPTNEKLFF
TGTGCCAGCAGCTTAGGGCAGGGTTCTCCAACTAATGAAAAACTGTTTTTT
>-|TRBJ2-7|TRBV11-3|-
CASSPRNKPYEQYF
TGTGCCAGCAGCCCTAGGAACAAACCCTACGAGCAGTACTTC
>-|TRBJ2-7|TRBV29-1|few
CSVEDQAGTYEQYF
TGCAGCGTTGAAGATCAGGCAGGTACCTACGAGCAGTACTTC
>-|TRBJ1-1|TRBV9|-
CASSVEGRTEAFF
TGTGCCAGCAGCGTAGAGGGACGAACTGAAGCTTTCTTT
>-|TRBJ2-7|TRBV4-1|once
CASSQVGYEQYF
TGCGCCAGCAGCCAAGTAGGATACGAGCAGTACTTC
>-|TRBJ1-6|TRBV10-3|-
CAIGRRGTYNSPLHF
TGTGCCATCGGTAGGAGAGGAACCTATAATTCACCCCTCCACTTT
>-|TRBJ2-4|TRBV27|medium-sized
CASAPGDRLDIQYF
TGTGCCAGCGCACCCGGGGACCGTCTGGACATTCAGTACTTC
>-|TRBJ1-5|TRBV9|once
CASSADGGAFDQPQHF
TGTGCCAGCAGCGCAGACGGAGGGGCTTTCGATCAGCCCCAGCATTTT
>TRBD2|TRBJ2-1|TRBV9|-
CASSVATSGDHEQFF
TGTGCCAGCAGCGTAGCAACTAGCGGGGACCATGAGCAGTTCTTC
>TRBD1|TRBJ2-7|TRBV15|-
CATSRDLGQSYEQYF
TGTGCCACCAGCAGAGATCTGGGACAGTCCTACGAGCAGTACTTC
>-|TRBJ2-5|TRBV7-9|-
CASSLSQPPETQYF
TGTGCCAGCAGCTTAAGCCAGCCTCCAGAGACCCAGTACTTC
>-|TRBJ2-5|TRBV6-1|-
CASSEVLVAYQETQYF
TGTGCCAGCAGTGAAGTCCTCGTTGCGTACCAAGAGACCCAGTACTTC
>-|TRBJ2-1|TRBV4-1|-
CASNQGGVQHTSEQFF
TGCGCCAGCAATCAAGGCGGGGTTCAGCACACAAGTGAGCAGTTCTTC
>-|TRBJ1-1|TRBV7-9|-
CASSRWDTEAFF
TGTGCCAGCAGCCGATGGGACACTGAAGCTTTCTTT
>TRBD1|TRBJ1-1|TRBV27|-
CASSLGLLTGANTEAFF
TGTGCCAGCAGTTTGGGCCTTCTTACAGGGGCGAACACTGAAGCTTTCTTT
>-|TRBJ2-2|TRBV6-1|-
CASSERFSPSGGELFF
TGTGCCAGCAGTGAAAGGTTCAGCCCGTCGGGGGGGGAGCTGTTTTTT
>-|TRBJ2-3|TRBV10-3|-
CAISEEGLSTDTQYF
TGTGCCATCAGTGAAGAGGGGCTAAGCACAGATACGCAGTATTTT
>-|TRBJ1-6|TRBV30|-
CAWTDSTPLHF
TGTGCCTGGACGGACTCTACACCCCTCCACTTT
>-|TRBJ2-7|TRBV29-1|-
CSVEQPMGQYF
TGCAGCGTTGAACAACCAATGGGGCAGTACTTC
>TRBD2|TRBJ2-3|TRBV4-3|-
CASSEVAGGQTPDTQYF
TGCGCCAGCTCCGAGGTAGCGGGAGGCCAAACCCCAGATACGCAGTATTTT
>TRBD2|TRBJ2-2|TRBV15|-
CATSRLLAPNTGELFF
TGTGCCACCAGCAGGCTACTAGCGCCGAACACCGGGGAGCTGTTTTTT